These T cell receptor beta chains were read from a single sample in a study of T cell responses to AZD1222 COVID-19 vaccine. Sequencing used immunoSEQ multiplex PCR; TCRdb keeps in-frame clones, though not all of them. The repertoire holds some 150,000 clones, with 90% to 95% as singletons. Specimen: peripheral blood, collected 28 days after the second AZD1222 dose. The origin of the receptors is an adult who received the AZD1222 COVID-19 vaccine. CDR3s include the opening cysteine and the closing phenylalanine or tryptophan. A D gene is named only where the DNA matches it firmly. The size field is filled for only some rows; it gives once, few, many or a size class.

clone_size j_call d_call v_call cdr3_aa cdr3_nt
- TRBJ1-1 - TRBV7-8 CASSPRNTEAFF TGTGCCAGCAGCCCGAGGAACACTGAAGCTTTCTTT
- TRBJ1-1 TRBD1 TRBV7-2 CASSPGQGGITEAFF TGTGCCAGCAGCCCCGGACAGGGAGGTATTACTGAAGCTTTCTTT
- TRBJ2-7 TRBD1 TRBV6-5 CASSYSGQGAYEQYF TGTGCCAGCAGTTACTCGGGCCAGGGGGCCTACGAGCAGTACTTC
few TRBJ1-2 - TRBV5-4 CASSLEGSGGSTF TGTGCCAGCAGCTTGGAAGGGTCTGGGGGATCCACCTTC
once TRBJ2-5 - TRBV28 CASNAIGTEQETQYF TGTGCCAGCAATGCTATAGGGACGGAACAAGAGACCCAGTACTTC
- TRBJ1-4 TRBD1 TRBV18 CASSPRTGGLANEKLFF TGTGCCAGCTCACCGCGGACAGGGGGCCTTGCTAATGAAAAACTGTTTTTT
- TRBJ1-1 - TRBV4-1 CASSQGTVANTEAFF TGCGCCAGCAGCCAAGGGACGGTGGCGAACACTGAAGCTTTCTTT
- TRBJ1-2 - TRBV4-2 CASSQEVTGHGYTF TGTGCCAGCAGCCAAGAAGTAACAGGGCATGGCTACACCTTC
- TRBJ1-1 - TRBV5-5 CASSSWGESRDKDEAFF TGTGCCAGCAGCTCCTGGGGTGAATCCCGGGACAAAGATGAAGCTTTCTTT
- TRBJ2-1 TRBD2 TRBV7-3 CASSPTSGRGNEQFF TGTGCCAGCAGCCCGACTAGCGGGAGGGGGAATGAGCAGTTCTTC
- TRBJ1-6 TRBD1 TRBV25-1 CASSPGTGRFSPLHF TGTGCCAGCAGTCCCGGGACAGGGAGGTTTTCACCCCTCCACTTT
few TRBJ2-2 - TRBV28 CASSHLWGENTGELFF TGTGCCAGCAGTCACCTCTGGGGGGAGAACACCGGGGAGCTGTTTTTT
- TRBJ1-4 - TRBV30 CAWSRIKEKLFF TGTGCCTGGAGTCGGATAAAAGAAAAACTGTTTTTT
once TRBJ1-1 - TRBV27 CASRGTGESFYTEAFF TGTGCCAGCCGCGGGACGGGTGAATCGTTTTACACTGAAGCTTTCTTT
- TRBJ1-6 - TRBV28 CASREATGAHNSPLHF TGTGCCAGCAGGGAAGCGACAGGTGCCCATAATTCACCCCTCCACTTT
- TRBJ1-5 - TRBV28 CASGLRSQHF TGTGCCAGCGGATTAAGATCCCAGCATTTT
- TRBJ1-5 - TRBV2 CASMTDPPTNQPQHF TGTGCCAGCATGACCGACCCACCTACAAATCAGCCCCAGCATTTT
- TRBJ2-1 - TRBV5-1 CASSLTPRKDEQFF TGCGCCAGCAGCTTGACTCCACGTAAGGATGAGCAGTTCTTC
- TRBJ1-1 - TRBV12-3/TRBV12-4 CASSLISKRAFF TGTGCCAGCAGTTTAATCAGTAAACGAGCTTTCTTT
- TRBJ1-6 - TRBV5-1 CASSLYRADEFNSPLHF TGCGCCAGCAGCTTGTACAGGGCTGATGAATTCAATTCACCCCTCCACTTT
- TRBJ1-1 - TRBV19 CASTPRGDGVGTEAFF TGTGCCAGTACCCCCCGGGGGGACGGGGTGGGCACTGAAGCTTTCTTT
- TRBJ2-7 - TRBV4-1 CASSQGAVGSYEQYF TGCGCCAGCAGCCAGGGGGCAGTGGGGTCCTACGAGCAGTACTTC
once TRBJ2-5 - TRBV3-1/TRBV3-2 CASSQDLSQYF TGTGCCAGCAGCCAAGATTTGTCCCAGTACTTC
- TRBJ2-1 - TRBV21-1 CASSMPGNPYNEQFF TGTGCCAGCAGCATGCCCGGGAACCCCTACAATGAGCAGTTCTTC
- TRBJ1-1 - TRBV19 CATGLFGAFF TGTGCCACAGGGCTCTTTGGGGCTTTCTTT
- TRBJ1-6 - TRBV3-1/TRBV3-2 CASSQSGGRPPLHF TGTGCCAGCAGCCAAAGTGGCGGAAGGCCGCCCCTCCACTTT
- TRBJ1-1 - TRBV27 CASSLTKGGTEAFF TGTGCCAGCAGTCTTACCAAGGGGGGCACTGAAGCTTTCTTT
- TRBJ1-5 - TRBV10-3 CAISGEGNQPQHF TGTGCCATCAGTGGGGAGGGCAATCAGCCCCAGCATTTT
- TRBJ2-1 TRBD2 TRBV11-1 CASSLASGRANEQFF TGTGCCAGCAGCTTAGCTAGCGGGAGGGCCAATGAGCAGTTCTTC
- TRBJ1-1 - TRBV5-1 CASSLAGGYTEAFF TGCGCCAGCAGCTTGGCTGGAGGGTACACTGAAGCTTTCTTT
- TRBJ2-1 TRBD2 TRBV5-4 CASSLVPAGVGYNEQFF TGTGCCAGCAGCTTGGTTCCAGCGGGAGTAGGGTACAATGAGCAGTTCTTC
once TRBJ2-1 - TRBV27 CASSFQLSYNEQFF TGTGCCAGCAGTTTCCAATTATCCTACAATGAGCAGTTCTTC
- TRBJ2-7 - TRBV18 CASSPDSLGGSDF TGTGCCAGCTCACCAGACTCACTCGGGGGCAGCGACTTC
- TRBJ2-2 TRBD1 TRBV12-5 CASGTGTGGTGELFF TGTGCTAGTGGCACCGGGACAGGGGGCACCGGGGAGCTGTTTTTT
- TRBJ2-2 - TRBV27 CASSLPGLVELFF TGTGCCAGCAGCCTCCCTGGGCTGGTGGAGCTGTTTTTT